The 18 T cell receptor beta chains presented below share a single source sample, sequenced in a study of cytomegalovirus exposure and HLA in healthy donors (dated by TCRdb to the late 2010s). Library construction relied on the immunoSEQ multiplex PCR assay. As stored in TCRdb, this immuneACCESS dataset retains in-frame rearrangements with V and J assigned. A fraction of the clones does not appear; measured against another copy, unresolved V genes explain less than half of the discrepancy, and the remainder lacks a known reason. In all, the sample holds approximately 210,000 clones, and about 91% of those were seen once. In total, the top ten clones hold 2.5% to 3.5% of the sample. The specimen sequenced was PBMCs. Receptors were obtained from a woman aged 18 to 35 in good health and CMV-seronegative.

As DNA, the CDR3 is TGTGCCAGCAGCTCTGGACAGGGTTTTGAAAAACTGTTTTTT. Translating it yields CASSSGQGFEKLFF. V is TRBV7-9 and J is TRBJ1-4; 8 nucleotides match TRBD1. Looked up from germline, CDR1 is SEHNR and CDR2 is FQNEAQ (reference sequence). With 4 bases clipped from V and 7 bases from J, the junction kept 5 bases outside the gene matches. The CDR3 is 14 amino acids.

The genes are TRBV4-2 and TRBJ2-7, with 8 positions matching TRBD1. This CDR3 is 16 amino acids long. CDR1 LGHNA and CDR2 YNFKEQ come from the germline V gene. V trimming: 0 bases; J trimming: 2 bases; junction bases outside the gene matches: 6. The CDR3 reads CASSQEWQGATYEQYF. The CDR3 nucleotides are TGTGCCAGCAGCCAAGAGTGGCAGGGGGCTACCTACGAGCAGTACTTC.

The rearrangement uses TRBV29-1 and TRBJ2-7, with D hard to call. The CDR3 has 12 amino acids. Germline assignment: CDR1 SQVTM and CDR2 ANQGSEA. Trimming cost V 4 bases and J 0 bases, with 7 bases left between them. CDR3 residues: CSVAGNSYEQYF. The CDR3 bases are TGCAGCGTTGCAGGCAACTCCTACGAGCAGTACTTC.

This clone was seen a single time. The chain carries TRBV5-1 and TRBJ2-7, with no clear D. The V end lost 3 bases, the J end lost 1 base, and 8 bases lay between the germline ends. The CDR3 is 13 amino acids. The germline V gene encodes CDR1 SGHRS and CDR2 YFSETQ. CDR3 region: CASSSSGSYEQYF. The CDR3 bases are TGCGCCAGCAGCTCCTCCGGTTCCTACGAGCAGTACTTC.

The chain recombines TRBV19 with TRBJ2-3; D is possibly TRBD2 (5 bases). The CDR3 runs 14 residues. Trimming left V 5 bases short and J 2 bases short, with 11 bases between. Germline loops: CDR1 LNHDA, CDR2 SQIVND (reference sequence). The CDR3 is CASSSFGNTDTQYF. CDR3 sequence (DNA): TGTGCCAGTAGTTCGTTCGGGAACACAGATACGCAGTATTTT.

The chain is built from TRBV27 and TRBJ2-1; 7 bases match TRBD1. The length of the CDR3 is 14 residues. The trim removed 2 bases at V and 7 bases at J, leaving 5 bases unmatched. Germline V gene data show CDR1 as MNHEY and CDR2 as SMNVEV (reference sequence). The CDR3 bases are TGTGCCAGCAGTTTAGACAGGGCATCGAATGAGCAGTTCTTC. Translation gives CASSLDRASNEQFF.

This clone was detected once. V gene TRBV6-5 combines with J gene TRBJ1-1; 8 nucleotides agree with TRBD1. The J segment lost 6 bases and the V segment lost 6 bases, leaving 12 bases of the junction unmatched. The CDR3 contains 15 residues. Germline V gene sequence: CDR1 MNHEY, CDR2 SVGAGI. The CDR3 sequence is CASSLTQGAGSEAFF. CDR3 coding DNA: TGTGCCAGCAGCCTCACTCAGGGGGCAGGTTCTGAAGCTTTCTTT.

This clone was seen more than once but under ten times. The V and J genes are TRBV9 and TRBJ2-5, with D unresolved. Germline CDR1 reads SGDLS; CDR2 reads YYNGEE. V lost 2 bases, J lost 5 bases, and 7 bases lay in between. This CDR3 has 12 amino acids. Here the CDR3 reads CASSVPGETQYF. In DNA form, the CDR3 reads TGTGCCAGCAGCGTCCCCGGGGAGACCCAGTACTTC.

CDR3 residues: CASSFTSSYEQFF. The DNA of the CDR3 is TGTGCCAGTAGTTTCACCAGTTCCTATGAGCAGTTCTTC. This chain uses TRBV19 with TRBJ2-1, with no clear D. Looked up from germline, CDR1 is LNHDA and CDR2 is SQIVND (reference sequence). V was clipped by 5 bases and J by 8 bases, with 13 bases between them. The CDR3 loop spans 13 amino acids.

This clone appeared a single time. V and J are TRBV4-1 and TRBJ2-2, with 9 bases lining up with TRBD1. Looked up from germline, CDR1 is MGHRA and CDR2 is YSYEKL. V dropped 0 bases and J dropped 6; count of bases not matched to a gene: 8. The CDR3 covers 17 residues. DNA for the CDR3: TGCGCCAGCAGCCAAGAAGTGGTTGGGGACAGGGCCGGGGAGCTGTTTTTT. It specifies CASSQEVVGDRAGELFF.

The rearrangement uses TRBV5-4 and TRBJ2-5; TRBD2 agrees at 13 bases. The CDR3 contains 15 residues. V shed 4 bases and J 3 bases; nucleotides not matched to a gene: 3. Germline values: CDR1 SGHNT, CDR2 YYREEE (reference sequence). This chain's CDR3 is CASSAGTSGEETQYF. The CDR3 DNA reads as TGTGCCAGCAGCGCCGGGACTAGCGGGGAAGAGACCCAGTACTTC. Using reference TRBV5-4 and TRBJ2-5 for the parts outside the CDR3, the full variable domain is ETGVTQSPTHLIKTRGQQVTLRCSSQSGHNTVSWYQQALGQGPQFIFQYYREEENGRGNFPPRFSGLQFPNYSSELNVNALELDDSALYLCASSAGTSGEETQYFGPGTRLLVL.

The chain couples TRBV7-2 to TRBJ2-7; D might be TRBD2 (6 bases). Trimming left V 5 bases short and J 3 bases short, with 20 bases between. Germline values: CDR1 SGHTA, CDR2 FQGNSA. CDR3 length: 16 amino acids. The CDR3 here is CASSHGDTGLYYEQYF. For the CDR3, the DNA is TGTGCCAGCAGCCACGGTGATACGGGACTCTACTACGAGCAGTACTTC.

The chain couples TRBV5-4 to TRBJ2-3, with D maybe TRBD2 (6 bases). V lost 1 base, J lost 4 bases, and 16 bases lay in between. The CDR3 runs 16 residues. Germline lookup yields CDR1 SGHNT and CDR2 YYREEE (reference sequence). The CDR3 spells CASSLFGSIGPDTQYF. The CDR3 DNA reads TGTGCCAGCAGCTTGTTCGGGAGTATTGGTCCAGATACGCAGTATTTT.

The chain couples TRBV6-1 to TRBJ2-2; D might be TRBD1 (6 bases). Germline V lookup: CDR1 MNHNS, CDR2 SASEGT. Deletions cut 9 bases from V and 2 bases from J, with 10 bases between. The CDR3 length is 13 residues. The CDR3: CARGDINTGELFF. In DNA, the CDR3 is TGTGCCAGGGGGGACATAAACACCGGGGAGCTGTTTTTT.

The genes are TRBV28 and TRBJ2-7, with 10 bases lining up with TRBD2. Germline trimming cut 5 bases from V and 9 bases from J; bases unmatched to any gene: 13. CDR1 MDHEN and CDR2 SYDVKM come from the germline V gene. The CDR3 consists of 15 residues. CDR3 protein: CASSQLAGSTPAQYF. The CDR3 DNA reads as TGTGCCAGCAGTCAACTAGCGGGATCTACCCCGGCGCAGTACTTC.

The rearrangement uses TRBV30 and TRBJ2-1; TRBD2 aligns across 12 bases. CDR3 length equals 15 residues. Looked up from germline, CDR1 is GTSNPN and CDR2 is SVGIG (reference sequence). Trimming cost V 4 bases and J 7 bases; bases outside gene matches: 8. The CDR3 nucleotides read TGTGCCTGGACCACTCTAGCGGGAGGGCCTAATGAGCAGTTCTTC. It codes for CAWTTLAGGPNEQFF.

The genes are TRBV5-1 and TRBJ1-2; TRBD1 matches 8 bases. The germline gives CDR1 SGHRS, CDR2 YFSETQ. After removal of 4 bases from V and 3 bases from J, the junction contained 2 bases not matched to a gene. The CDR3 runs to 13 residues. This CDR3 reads CASSLTGDYGYTF. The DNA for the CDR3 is TGCGCCAGCAGCCTGACAGGGGACTATGGCTACACCTTC.

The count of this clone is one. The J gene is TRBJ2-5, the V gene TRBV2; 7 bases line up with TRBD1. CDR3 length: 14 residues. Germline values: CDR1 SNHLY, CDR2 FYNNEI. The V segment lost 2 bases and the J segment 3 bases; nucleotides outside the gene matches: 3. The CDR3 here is CASSELGQKETQYF. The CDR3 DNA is TGTGCCAGCAGTGAATTGGGACAGAAAGAGACCCAGTACTTC.